A single sample gave rise to the 20 T cell receptor beta chains below, sequenced in a study of beta chain features in type 1 diabetes (dated by TCRdb to 2016 to 2018). The library was made by the immunoSEQ multiplex PCR assay. The entire amount of isolated RNA was reverse transcribed using the High Capacity cDNA Reverse Transcription Kit, so the sequenced TCRB transcripts were expressed ones. Sourced from immuneACCESS, this table was stored by TCRdb with only in-frame sequences that have V and J called. A share of the clones is absent; for the studies checked, an unresolved V gene accounts for under half, and the remainder has no known explanation. The sample table records under 450,000 clones; over 13% of these occur just once. The top ten constitute approximately 0.02% of the sample. What was sequenced was naive CD4+ T cells from blood. This specimen's cell subset or site label, interpreted: true naive CD4+ T cells. The receptors here all came from a woman under 30 in good health.

The genes are TRBV9 and TRBJ1-2; the D gene is possibly TRBD1 (6 bases). Germline V gives CDR1 SGDLS, CDR2 YYNGEE. Trimming pared 2 bases from V and 0 bases from J, leaving 11 bases between. CDR3 size: 15 residues. CDR3 DNA: TGTGCCAGCAGCGTCGGACAGTTAGCTAACTATGGCTACACCTTC. Residues: CASSVGQLANYGYTF. The whole variable domain, remainder taken from reference TRBV9 and TRBJ1-2, is DSGVTQTPKHLITATGQRVTLRCSPRSGDLSVYWYQQSLDQGLQFLIQYYNGEERAKGNILERFSAQQFPDLHSELNLSSLELGDSALYFCASSVGQLANYGYTFGSGTRLTVV.

Only a few counts were recorded for this clone. The genes are TRBV2 and TRBJ1-5; possible D gene TRBD1, 5 bases. The CDR3 is made up of 15 amino acids. Trimming took off 5 bases at V and 0 bases at J, with 11 bases between the two ends. Germline loops: CDR1 SNHLY, CDR2 FYNNEI. The CDR3 sequence is CASSSYRPSNQPQHF. CDR3 bases: TGTGCCAGCAGTAGCTACAGGCCTAGCAATCAGCCCCAGCATTTT.

This clone was detected only a few times. The V call is TRBV15, the J call TRBJ2-1; the match to TRBD2 covers 9 bases. Germline CDR1 LNHNV, CDR2 YYDKDF (reference sequence). CDR3 length equals 16 residues. Losses at the gene ends were 3 bases for V and 0 bases for J; bases not matched to a gene: 3. CDR3 loop: CATSSRSGSSYNEQFF. The CDR3, as DNA: TGTGCCACCAGCAGCCGTAGCGGGAGCTCCTACAATGAGCAGTTCTTC.

This clone has more than one count but fewer than ten. The chain couples TRBV2 to TRBJ2-1, with 11 positions matching TRBD2. Germline-derived CDR1 and CDR2 are SNHLY and FYNNEI. CDR3 size: 15 residues. After removal of 4 bases from V and 8 bases from J, the junction contained 7 bases not matched to a gene. The CDR3 coding sequence is TGTGCCAGCAGTGTACTAGCGGGAGATAAAGATGAGCAGTTCTTC. Translation gives CASSVLAGDKDEQFF.

This clone was detected only a few times. This chain connects TRBV6-6 to TRBJ2-3, with D unclear. V was trimmed by 3 bases and J by 5 bases, leaving 3 bases between them. Germline CDR1 is MNHNY and CDR2 is SVGAGI (reference sequence). The CDR3 extends over 11 amino acids. CDR3 region: CASSYRDTQYF. As DNA, the CDR3 is TGTGCCAGCAGTTATAGAGATACGCAGTATTTT.

The V call is TRBV11-2, the J call TRBJ2-2; 11 bases match TRBD2. The CDR3 consists of 17 residues. Germline values: CDR1 SGHAT, CDR2 FQNNGV. The J segment lost 4 bases and the V segment lost 5 bases, leaving 9 bases of the junction unmatched. The CDR3 reads CASSISASGRSTGELFF. DNA for the CDR3: TGTGCCAGCAGCATATCCGCTAGCGGGAGGAGCACCGGGGAGCTGTTTTTT.

In this sample, this clone turned up a few times. The chain uses TRBV30 and TRBJ2-3; TRBD2 matches at 7 bases. The V gene's germline CDR1 is GTSNPN and CDR2 SVGIG (reference sequence). CDR3 size: 14 residues. The J segment lost 1 base and the V segment lost 4 bases, leaving 5 bases of the junction unmatched. CDR3 residues: CAWNMGGGTDTQYF. In DNA, the CDR3 is TGTGCCTGGAACATGGGAGGGGGCACAGATACGCAGTATTTT.

This clone was counted only a few times. V and J are TRBV29-1 and TRBJ1-1; perhaps TRBD1 as D (6 bases). This CDR3 comprises 12 residues. The ends were cut back, 4 bases at V and 7 bases at J, with 13 bases in the middle. The germline V gene encodes CDR1 SQVTM and CDR2 ANQGSEA. The CDR3 nucleotides are TGCAGCGTTGCCCGGGACATTTTTGAAGCTTTCTTT. This gives the protein CSVARDIFEAFF. Supplemented by reference TRBV29-1 and TRBJ1-1, the full variable domain reads SAVISQKPSRDICQRGTSLTIQCQVDSQVTMMFWYRQQPGQSLTLIATANQGSEATYESGFVIDKFPISRPNLTFSTLTVSNMSPEDSSIYLCSVARDIFEAFFGQGTRLTVV.

The chain is built from TRBV9 and TRBJ2-1; D remains unclear. V lost 1 base to trimming and J lost 4 bases, with 9 bases between them. CDR3 size: 14 residues. CDR1 is SGDLS, CDR2 YYNGEE, per germline. CDR3 nucleotides: TGTGCCAGCAGCGTAACACCGCGGTACAATGAGCAGTTCTTC. Its translation is CASSVTPRYNEQFF. The whole variable domain, remainder taken from reference TRBV9 and TRBJ2-1, is DSGVTQTPKHLITATGQRVTLRCSPRSGDLSVYWYQQSLDQGLQFLIQYYNGEERAKGNILERFSAQQFPDLHSELNLSSLELGDSALYFCASSVTPRYNEQFFGPGTRLTVL.

This clone occurred a few times. This chain links TRBV7-9 with TRBJ1-5, with 8 bases that match TRBD1. J was trimmed by 5 bases and V by 5 bases; bases with no gene match: 8. CDR3 length equals 15 residues. The V gene's germline CDR1 is SEHNR and CDR2 FQNEAQ (reference sequence). CDR3 DNA: TGTGCCAGCAGCCCATTCTCAGGGGGCGATCAGCCCCAGCATTTT. This sequence encodes CASSPFSGGDQPQHF. Supplemented by reference TRBV7-9 and TRBJ1-5, the full variable domain reads DTGVSQNPRHKITKRGQNVTFRCDPISEHNRLYWYRQTLGQGPEFLTYFQNEAQLEKSRLLSDRFSAERPKGSFSTLEIQRTEQGDSAMYLCASSPFSGGDQPQHFGDGTRLSIL.

This chain connects TRBV29-1 to TRBJ2-2; D is unresolved. Deletions cut 5 bases from V and 7 bases from J, with 8 bases between. Germline CDR1 reads SQVTM; CDR2 reads ANQGSEA. The CDR3 is made up of 11 amino acids. The CDR3 DNA reads TGCAGCGTTTCACTACTCGGGGAGCTGTTTTTT. This translates into CSVSLLGELFF.

This clone came up a few times. This chain links TRBV28 with TRBJ2-7; 8 bases are shared with TRBD1. J gave up 3 bases and V 6 bases, and 7 bases lay outside the gene matches. The CDR3 is made up of 14 amino acids. Germline V lookup: CDR1 MDHEN, CDR2 SYDVKM. CDR3: CASRQTGAGYEQYF. The CDR3 DNA is TGTGCCAGCAGGCAGACAGGGGCGGGCTACGAGCAGTACTTC.

In this sample, this clone turned up a few times. The chain carries TRBV7-9 and TRBJ2-2; TRBD2 might be the D (6 bases). Trimming shortened V by 3 bases and J by 3 bases, and 17 bases separated the two germline ends. Germline V gene lookup returns CDR1 SEHNR and CDR2 FQNEAQ (reference sequence). This CDR3 contains 17 residues. The CDR3 is CASSFMTGGADTGELFF. CDR3 nucleotides: TGTGCCAGCAGCTTTATGACCGGAGGGGCTGACACCGGGGAGCTGTTTTTT.

CDR3 sequence reads: CAWSVLASGTSGRSSYNEQFF. The CDR3 DNA follows: TGTGCCTGGAGTGTACTGGCGTCCGGGACTAGCGGGAGGAGCTCCTACAATGAGCAGTTCTTC. This chain uses TRBV30 with TRBJ2-1; 15 positions match TRBD2. Germline lookup yields CDR1 GTSNPN and CDR2 SVGIG (reference sequence). V lost 0 bases and J lost 0; bases outside the gene matches: 12. There are 21 residues in the CDR3.

The CDR3 coding sequence is TGTGCCAGCAGCCAAGATCTTGAGGGACTAGCGACCCAAGAGACCCAGTACTTC. This encodes CASSQDLEGLATQETQYF. This rearrangement joins TRBV14 to TRBJ2-5; 10 nucleotides agree with TRBD2. This CDR3 has 18 amino acids. The germline V gene encodes CDR1 SGHDN and CDR2 FVKESK. V was clipped by 0 bases and J by 1 base; unmatched bases: 8.

This chain links TRBV9 with TRBJ2-2; TRBD2 might be the D (5 bases). This CDR3 spans 18 amino acids. Trimming left V 1 base short and J 3 bases short, with 19 bases between. Germline V gene sequence: CDR1 SGDLS, CDR2 YYNGEE. The CDR3 DNA sequence: TGTGCCAGCAGCGTAACTCTCCCCCGGGGTTCGGACACCGGGGAGCTGTTTTTT. Translation gives CASSVTLPRGSDTGELFF.

The chain is built from TRBV30 and TRBJ1-2, with no clear D. Germline V gene data show CDR1 as GTSNPN and CDR2 as SVGIG (reference sequence). Trimming cost V 0 bases and J 4 bases, with 12 bases left between them. The CDR3 contains 14 residues. CDR3 region: CAWSVRSPGYGYTF. The CDR3 DNA sequence: TGTGCCTGGAGTGTACGGAGTCCTGGCTATGGCTACACCTTC.

The chain joins TRBV20-1 to TRBJ1-2; D not resolved. Looked up from germline, CDR1 is DFQATT and CDR2 is SNEGSKA (reference sequence). The CDR3 has 11 residues. CDR3 bases: TGCACCGCCGGGAATTCCGGTGGCTACACCTTC. Amino acids: CTAGNSGGYTF.

About this clone: In the same sample, other DNA sequences code for this CDR3. The chain recombines TRBV9 with TRBJ2-2; the match to TRBD2 covers 8 bases. This CDR3 spans 16 amino acids. The germline V gene has CDR1 SGDLS and CDR2 YYNGEE. The V and J ends lost 0 bases and 1 base, in that order; junction bases with no gene match: 2. The CDR3 DNA reads TGTGCCAGCAGCGTAGGGCTAGCGGGGAACACCGGGGAGCTGTTTTTT. Amino acids: CASSVGLAGNTGELFF. Using reference TRBV9 and TRBJ2-2 for the parts outside the CDR3, the full variable domain is DSGVTQTPKHLITATGQRVTLRCSPRSGDLSVYWYQQSLDQGLQFLIQYYNGEERAKGNILERFSAQQFPDLHSELNLSSLELGDSALYFCASSVGLAGNTGELFFGEGSRLTVL.

The rearrangement links TRBV7-2 to TRBJ2-7; the match to TRBD1 covers 7 bases. V lost 1 base, J lost 2 bases, and 5 bases stayed unmatched. CDR3 length: 15 residues. Looked up from germline, CDR1 is SGHTA and CDR2 is FQGNSA. The CDR3 nucleotides read TGTGCCAGCAGCTTAGGTCCTGGACAGGCCTACGAGCAGTACTTC. Translation: CASSLGPGQAYEQYF.